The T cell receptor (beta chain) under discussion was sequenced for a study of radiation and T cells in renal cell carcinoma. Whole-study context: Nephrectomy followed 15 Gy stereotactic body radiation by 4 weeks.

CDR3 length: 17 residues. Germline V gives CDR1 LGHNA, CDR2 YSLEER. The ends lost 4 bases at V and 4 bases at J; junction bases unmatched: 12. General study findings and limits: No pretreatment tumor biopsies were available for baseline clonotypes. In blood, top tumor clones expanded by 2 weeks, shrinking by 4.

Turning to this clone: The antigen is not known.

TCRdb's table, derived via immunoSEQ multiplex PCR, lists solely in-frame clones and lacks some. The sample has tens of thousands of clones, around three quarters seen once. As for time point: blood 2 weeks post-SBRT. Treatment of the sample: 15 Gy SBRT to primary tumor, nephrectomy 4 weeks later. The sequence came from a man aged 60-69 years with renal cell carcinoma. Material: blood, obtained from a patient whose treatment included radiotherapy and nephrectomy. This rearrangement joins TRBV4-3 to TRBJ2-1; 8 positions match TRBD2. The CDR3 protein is CASSPSPAGGDYNEQFF. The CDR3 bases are TGCGCCAGCAGCCCATCCCCCGCGGGGGGCGATTACAATGAGCAGTTCTTC.